These T cell receptor beta chains were read from a single sample in a study of blood T cell repertoires in COVID-19. This table comes from immunoSEQ multiplex PCR, and its TCRdb copy is limited to in-frame clones, with some not included. This table holds some 70,000 clones, 80% to 90% found once. The source material was peripheral blood. These receptors all come from a man between 45 and 60 years old with acute or convalescent COVID-19. Both conserved end residues are part of each CDR3. A D gene is named only where the DNA matches it firmly. Not all rows give a size; the values are once, few, many and, for expanded clones, a class.

clone_size	d_call	j_call	v_call	cdr3_aa	cdr3_nt
once	TRBD1	TRBJ1-1	TRBV5-1	CASSSAWTGGATEAFF	TGCGCCAGCAGCTCTGCCTGGACAGGGGGCGCGACTGAAGCTTTCTTT
-	TRBD1	TRBJ2-2	TRBV18	CASSLDRVFTGELFF	TGTGCCAGCTCCCTGGACAGGGTATTCACCGGGGAGCTGTTTTTT
-	-	TRBJ2-5	TRBV3-1/TRBV3-2	CASSQVQGGETQYF	TGTGCCAGCAGCCAAGTTCAGGGAGGAGAGACCCAGTACTTC
-	TRBD2	TRBJ2-1	TRBV14	CASSLGTSGINEQFF	TGTGCCAGCAGCCTCGGGACTAGCGGGATAAATGAGCAGTTCTTC
-	-	TRBJ1-3	TRBV4-1	CASSQAMLLGNTIYF	TGCGCCAGCAGCCAAGCAATGCTACTCGGAAACACCATATATTTT
-	TRBD1	TRBJ2-3	TRBV30	CAWSSLRGFRTDTQYF	TGTGCCTGGAGTTCTCTCAGGGGGTTTAGGACAGATACGCAGTATTTT
-	-	TRBJ1-1	TRBV29-1	CSVDPQGSAEAFF	TGCAGCGTTGACCCCCAGGGGTCGGCTGAAGCTTTCTTT
-	TRBD1	TRBJ2-7	TRBV28	CASSLGQGLYEQYF	TGTGCCAGCAGTTTGGGACAGGGTCTGTACGAGCAGTACTTC
-	TRBD2	TRBJ2-3	TRBV6-2/TRBV6-3	CASSAGTLAGGGTDTQYF	TGTGCCAGCAGTGCGGGGACCTTAGCGGGAGGAGGCACAGATACGCAGTATTTT
once	TRBD1	TRBJ1-2	TRBV4-1	CASSQVAGDSYGYTF	TGCGCCAGCAGCCAAGTGGCAGGGGACAGCTATGGCTACACCTTC
-	-	TRBJ2-3	TRBV28	CASSLSGNTDTQYF	TGTGCCAGCAGTTTATCGGGGAACACAGATACGCAGTATTTT
-	-	TRBJ1-1	TRBV5-4	CASSLWLQGTEAFF	TGTGCCAGCAGCTTGTGGTTACAGGGCACTGAAGCTTTCTTT
-	TRBD2	TRBJ2-2	TRBV19	CASSFFGGSGSSDGELFF	TGTGCCAGTAGTTTCTTCGGTGGTAGCGGGAGTTCGGACGGGGAGCTGTTTTTT
-	TRBD2	TRBJ2-5	TRBV2	CASSPGASGLQETQYF	TGTGCCAGCAGCCCAGGTGCTAGCGGGCTCCAAGAGACCCAGTACTTC
once	-	TRBJ1-2	TRBV19	CASSTRGWDYGYTF	TGTGCCAGTAGCACAAGGGGGTGGGACTATGGCTACACCTTC
few	TRBD2	TRBJ2-5	TRBV6-2/TRBV6-3	CASSYGREPQETQYF	TGTGCCAGCAGTTACGGGCGGGAGCCCCAAGAGACCCAGTACTTC
-	-	TRBJ2-1	TRBV4-2	CASSQEFGGVGGYNEQFF	TGTGCCAGCAGCCAAGAGTTTGGTGGGGTGGGGGGCTACAATGAGCAGTTCTTC
-	-	TRBJ1-5	TRBV10-2	CASSEVNRDQPQHF	TGCGCCAGCAGTGAGGTAAACAGAGATCAGCCCCAGCATTTT
-	TRBD2	TRBJ2-3	TRBV14	CASSQGLAESDTQYF	TGTGCCAGCAGCCAAGGACTAGCGGAGTCAGATACGCAGTATTTT
-	TRBD2	TRBJ2-4	TRBV28	CASTSGLAGGIAKNIQYF	TGTGCCAGCACCTCGGGACTAGCGGGAGGGATAGCCAAAAACATTCAGTACTTC
-	-	TRBJ1-1	TRBV5-1	CASSLDAGMNTEAFF	TGCGCCAGCAGCTTGGATGCGGGGATGAACACTGAAGCTTTCTTT
-	-	TRBJ1-5	TRBV6-5	CASIEARNQPQHF	TGTGCCAGCATCGAGGCCAGAAATCAGCCCCAGCATTTT
few	-	TRBJ1-5	TRBV6-2/TRBV6-3	CASSYPQINQPQHF	TGTGCCAGCAGTTACCCACAGATCAATCAGCCCCAGCATTTT
-	TRBD1	TRBJ1-1	TRBV6-5	CASSPDRGNTEAFF	TGTGCCAGCAGTCCAGACAGGGGGAACACTGAAGCTTTCTTT
-	TRBD1	TRBJ2-7	TRBV7-3	CASSSTGLEQYF	TGTGCCAGCAGCTCGACAGGGTTAGAGCAGTACTTC
-	-	TRBJ1-5	TRBV5-1	CASSHRVNQPQHF	TGCGCCAGCAGCCACAGGGTCAATCAGCCCCAGCATTTT
once	TRBD1	TRBJ1-6	TRBV27	CASSMTGPSSPLHF	TGTGCCAGCAGTATGACAGGGCCCAGTTCACCCCTCCACTTT
-	-	TRBJ2-1	TRBV2	CASSETYRRGSYNEQFF	TGTGCCAGCAGTGAGACTTATAGGAGGGGCTCCTACAATGAGCAGTTCTTC
-	-	TRBJ1-5	TRBV30	CAWSVPVGNQPQHF	TGTGCCTGGAGTGTCCCAGTCGGCAATCAGCCCCAGCATTTT
-	TRBD1	TRBJ2-1	TRBV7-2	CASSSDRASYNEQFF	TGTGCCAGCAGCTCGGACAGGGCCTCCTACAATGAGCAGTTCTTC
-	-	TRBJ2-7	TRBV5-1	CASSLMRDESEQYF	TGCGCCAGCAGCTTGATGCGGGATGAGAGCGAGCAGTACTTC
-	TRBD2	TRBJ2-1	TRBV5-6	CASSGAGGRSYNEQFF	TGTGCCAGCAGCGGCGCGGGGGGCAGATCCTACAATGAGCAGTTCTTC
-	TRBD1	TRBJ1-1	TRBV6-4	CASSARGTGEDTEAFF	TGTGCCAGCAGTGCCCGCGGTACAGGGGAAGACACTGAAGCTTTCTTT
-	TRBD1	TRBJ2-1	TRBV24-1	CATSDKPGQGANNEQFF	TGTGCCACCAGTGATAAACCGGGACAGGGGGCGAACAATGAGCAGTTCTTC
-	-	TRBJ1-1	TRBV7-3	CASSSQVNTEAFF	TGTGCCAGCAGCTCCCAGGTGAACACTGAAGCTTTCTTT
-	TRBD1	TRBJ1-1	TRBV6-5	CASSSYMTGRTEAFF	TGTGCCAGCAGTTCATATATGACAGGGCGGACTGAAGCTTTCTTT
few	-	TRBJ1-2	TRBV7-2	CASSLGTRSNGYTF	TGTGCCAGCAGCTTAGGGACACGCTCCAACGGCTACACCTTC
once	-	TRBJ1-4	TRBV9	CASSVGGGGEKLFF	TGTGCCAGCAGCGTAGGGGGAGGAGGAGAAAAACTGTTTTTT
once	TRBD1	TRBJ1-5	TRBV7-6	CASSLSPGGLNQPQHF	TGTGCCAGCAGCTTATCACCAGGGGGTTTGAATCAGCCCCAGCATTTT
-	-	TRBJ1-5	TRBV28	CASSSRWQPQHF	TGTGCCAGCAGTTCCAGGTGGCAGCCCCAGCATTTT
few	-	TRBJ2-5	TRBV7-2	CASSPYQETQYF	TGTGCCAGCAGCCCTTATCAAGAGACCCAGTACTTC
-	-	TRBJ1-6	TRBV11-3	CASSSMVENSPLHF	TGTGCCAGCAGCTCTATGGTCGAGAATTCACCCCTCCACTTT
-	-	TRBJ2-1	TRBV28	CASSIGGGDNEQFF	TGTGCCAGCAGCATAGGGGGGGGAGACAATGAGCAGTTCTTC